The T cell receptor beta chain described here comes from a study of blood T cell repertoires in COVID-19. Sequencing was performed with immunoSEQ multiplex PCR; in TCRdb, only in-frame clones are kept and a portion is missing. Of 150,000 to 200,000 clones listed, 87% are singletons. V shed 2 bases and J shed 4 bases, with 12 bases lying between them. The CDR3 totals 15 residues. Germline V gene lookup returns CDR1 MDHEN and CDR2 SYDVKM. Sample: peripheral blood. The rearrangement uses TRBV28 and TRBJ1-3; no clear D. The sequence came from a man aged 18 to 30 with active or convalescent COVID-19. The CDR3 spells CASSLGVLRGNTIYF. In DNA, the CDR3 is TGTGCCAGCAGTTTAGGTGTCTTGCGGGGAAACACCATATATTTT.